The 11 T cell receptor beta chains below all came from one sample that was sequenced in a study of shared clonotypes between healthy human individuals. Only in-frame clones appear in the TCRdb table, and some are missing; sequencing was by immunoSEQ multiplex PCR. Of more than 1,200,000 clones in the sample, around 98.5% are singletons; the top ten hold roughly 0.35%. Sequencing was carried out using naive CD4+ T cells sorted from blood. The subset: CD45RA+ positively selected. The receptors originated from a man aged 30 to 39 in good health.

On this clone: Within the sample, other DNA sequences also encode this same CDR3. The CDR3 loop reads CSARVVYEQYF. CDR3 DNA sequence: TGCAGTGCTAGAGTTGTTTACGAGCAGTACTTC. The chain has TRBV20-1 and TRBJ2-7; D remains ambiguous. The ends were cut back, 1 base at V and 4 bases at J, with 5 bases in the middle. Germline V gives CDR1 DFQATT, CDR2 SNEGSKA (reference sequence). This CDR3 is built from 11 residues.

Points on this clone: The same CDR3 also results from other DNA sequences found in this sample. The chain links TRBV9 to TRBJ1-5; D not certain. The V gene lost 2 bases and the J gene lost 3 bases, with 9 bases spanning the gap. The CDR3 is 14 amino acids. The germline V gene has CDR1 SGDLS and CDR2 YYNGEE. This chain's CDR3 is CASSVSGSNQPQHF. The CDR3 coding sequence is TGTGCCAGCAGCGTCAGTGGTTCCAATCAGCCCCAGCATTTT.

This chain connects TRBV4-3 to TRBJ2-1; 10 nucleotides match TRBD2. The germline V gene has CDR1 LGHNA and CDR2 YSLEER. V dropped 0 bases and J dropped 7; count of bases not matched to a gene: 9. The CDR3 sequence is 17 residues long. The CDR3 bases are TGCGCCAGCAGCCAAGATTTGAGCGGGAGGGCGGTTAATGAGCAGTTCTTC. Translation: CASSQDLSGRAVNEQFF.

The chain has TRBV7-2 and TRBJ1-1; D possibly corresponds to TRBD1 (5 bases). Germline lookup yields CDR1 SGHTA and CDR2 FQGNSA. The CDR3 is made up of 11 amino acids. Trimming shortened V by 6 bases and J by 11 bases, and 13 bases separated the two germline ends. The CDR3 reads CASSRAQGAFF. CDR3 nucleotides: TGTGCCAGCAGTCGGGCCCAGGGCGCTTTCTTT.

The rearrangement links TRBV4-3 to TRBJ2-2; D remains ambiguous. V was shortened by 3 bases and J by 5 bases, with 4 bases between the two germline ends. Germline V lookup: CDR1 LGHNA, CDR2 YSLEER. The CDR3 length is 12 residues. The CDR3 sequence is CASSHSTGELFF. In DNA, the CDR3 is TGCGCCAGCAGCCACTCTACCGGGGAGCTGTTTTTT.

The chain recombines TRBV5-1 with TRBJ2-7; no firm D call. With 4 bases removed from V and 3 bases from J, the gap between germline ends came to 8 bases. CDR3 length equals 12 residues. From germline, CDR1 is SGHRS and CDR2 YFSETQ. Written as DNA, the CDR3 is TGCGCCAGCAGCCCGGACGGCTACGAGCAGTACTTC. Translation gives CASSPDGYEQYF.

The rearrangement links TRBV27 to TRBJ2-5; tentatively, D is TRBD2 (6 bases). CDR1 is MNHEY and CDR2 is SMNVEV in the germline V gene (reference sequence). Trimming cost V 5 bases and J 4 bases, with 35 bases left between them. The CDR3 length is 21 residues. The CDR3 region has the DNA TGTGCCAGCAGTGCTTTTTTGCGGGGACCTTCGGGTCCGGGAGCACGAGAGACCCAGTACTTC. Protein: CASSAFLRGPSGPGARETQYF.

The V gene is TRBV5-6, the J gene TRBJ2-1; D is perhaps TRBD2 (6 bases). In germline, CDR1 is SGHDT, CDR2 YYEEEE. V dropped 0 bases and J dropped 8 bases, with 18 bases sitting between them. CDR3 length equals 16 residues. CDR3 residues: CASSLEGEAGKHEQFF. The CDR3 coding sequence is TGTGCCAGCAGCTTGGAAGGGGAGGCGGGTAAACATGAGCAGTTCTTC.

The V and J genes are TRBV10-1 and TRBJ2-5; no clear D. CDR1 and CDR2 from the germline V gene are WNHNN and SYGVQD (reference sequence). The CDR3 is 12 residues long. V lost 6 bases, J lost 1 base, and 6 bases lay in between. CDR3 sequence: CASSDRQETQYF. Here the CDR3 DNA reads TGCGCCAGCAGCGACCGCCAAGAGACCCAGTACTTC.

The DNA for the CDR3 is TGTGCCAGCAGTCCCGCCGGGCAGCCGGCTGGAAACACCATATATTTT. Translation: CASSPAGQPAGNTIYF. The rearrangement joins TRBV28 to TRBJ1-3; D is uncertain. From germline, CDR1 is MDHEN and CDR2 SYDVKM. The CDR3 spans 16 residues. V was shortened by 5 bases and J by 2 bases, with 16 bases between the two germline ends.

This clone was recorded once. The chain combines TRBV6-6 with TRBJ2-1; TRBD2 aligns across 8 bases. This CDR3 comprises 16 residues. The germline CDR1 and CDR2 sequences are MNHNY and SVGAGI (reference sequence). J lost 5 bases, V lost 6 bases, and 12 bases had no gene match. CDR3 sequence (DNA): TGTGCCAGCAGAGCCCTAGGACTAGCAGGAAACAATGAGCAGTTCTTC. Amino acid sequence: CASRALGLAGNNEQFF.